One and the same sample provided the 28 T cell receptor beta chains below, sequenced in a study of blood T cell repertoires in COVID-19. The protocol was immunoSEQ multiplex PCR, while the TCRdb copy is restricted to in-frame clones and leaves out a portion. The sample yields more than 95,000 clones, approximately 90% seen once. The sequenced sample consisted of peripheral blood. The receptors were gathered from a woman older than 75 in a cohort sampled during active COVID-19.

The V gene is TRBV5-1, the J gene TRBJ2-1, with 8 nucleotides matching TRBD1. From germline, CDR1 is SGHRS and CDR2 YFSETQ. This CDR3 has 15 amino acids. Trimming at V came to 0 bases and at J to 8 bases, leaving 7 bases not matched to a gene. The CDR3, as DNA: TGCGCCAGCAGCTTGGAACAGGGGGTTATCTATGAGCAGTTCTTC. Its translation is CASSLEQGVIYEQFF.

The rearrangement uses TRBV19 and TRBJ1-1, with a tentative D call TRBD1 (5 bases). This CDR3 contains 15 residues. Germline CDR1 and CDR2: LNHDA and SQIVND (reference sequence). Trimming took 5 bases from V and 3 from J, leaving 16 bases between them. CDR3 region: CASSALRDVHTEAFF. CDR3 nucleotides: TGTGCCAGTAGTGCCCTGCGGGACGTGCACACTGAAGCTTTCTTT.

The table lists this clone with a count of one. This rearrangement joins TRBV6-6 to TRBJ1-2; TRBD1 agrees at 8 bases. Losses at the gene ends were 2 bases for V and 1 base for J; bases not matched to a gene: 6. CDR1 MNHNY and CDR2 SVGAGI come from the germline V gene (reference sequence). There are 16 residues in the CDR3. The CDR3 nucleotides read TGTGCCAGCAGTTACCTACAGGGGGGAGGTAACTATGGCTACACCTTC. This gives the protein CASSYLQGGGNYGYTF.

In regard to this clone: The junction shows a germline mismatch at one end, possibly a read error. V is TRBV7-9 and J is TRBJ2-3, with a weak D call TRBD1 (7 bases). The CDR3 spans 12 residues. Germline V gene sequence: CDR1 SEHNR, CDR2 FQNEAQ (reference sequence). The CDR3 nucleotides read TGTGCCAGCAGCCAGGGGGGAGATACGCAATATTTT. It encodes CASSQGGDTQYF.

This CDR3 reads CASSENRGRGEKLFF. Written as DNA, the CDR3 is TGTGCCAGCAGTGAAAACAGGGGGCGAGGCGAAAAACTGTTTTTT. The V call is TRBV25-1, the J call TRBJ1-4, with 9 nucleotides matching TRBD1. This CDR3 spans 15 amino acids. Germline V gene lookup returns CDR1 MGHDK and CDR2 SYGVNS. With V trimmed by 2 bases and J by 8 bases, 6 bases remained unmatched.

In DNA, the CDR3 is TGCGCCAGCAGCCCTCGGACTAGCGGGATCTACAATGAGCAGTTCTTC. This encodes CASSPRTSGIYNEQFF. The chain uses TRBV4-1 and TRBJ2-1, with 12 bases aligning to TRBD2. Trimming took 4 bases from V and 3 from J; bases not matched to a gene: 4. The CDR3 sequence is 16 residues long. CDR1 and CDR2 (germline): MGHRA, YSYEKL.

The chain links TRBV28 to TRBJ1-6; 7 bases align to TRBD1. Germline assignment: CDR1 MDHEN and CDR2 SYDVKM. The CDR3 spans 15 residues. V lost 7 bases, J lost 12 bases, and 15 bases stayed unmatched. The CDR3 DNA sequence: TGTGCCAGCATTTTCTCTATCACAAACAGGGGACCCCTCCACTTT. Translated: CASIFSITNRGPLHF.

This sequence joins TRBV3-1 (or the pseudogene TRBV3-2) and TRBJ1-1, with TRBD1 identical over 7 bases. This CDR3 has 13 residues. Germline lookup yields CDR1 LGHDT and CDR2 YNNKEL (reference sequence). Trimming at V came to 4 bases and at J to 8 bases, leaving 7 bases not matched to a gene. The CDR3 sequence is CASSPLGGEEAFF. CDR3 coding DNA: TGTGCCAGCAGCCCTCTAGGGGGCGAAGAAGCTTTCTTT.

On this clone itself: A junction end diverges from the germline sequence, so it may reflect a read error. The chain carries TRBV7-7 and TRBJ2-2; 10 bases fit TRBD1. The CDR3 is 15 amino acids. Germline CDR1 SSHAT, CDR2 FNYEAQ (reference sequence). For the CDR3, the DNA is TGTGCTAGCAGTCGTGGACAGGGGGGGTCCGGGGAGCTGTTTTTT. Its protein is CASSRGQGGSGELFF.

The CDR3 reads CATSIGQYNSPLHF. CDR3 bases: TGTGCCACCAGCATAGGACAGTATAATTCACCCCTCCACTTT. This chain joins TRBV15 and TRBJ1-6; D is possibly TRBD1 (6 bases). V was trimmed by 4 bases and J by 4 bases, leaving 8 bases between them. The CDR3 consists of 14 residues. Germline-derived CDR1 and CDR2 are LNHNV and YYDKDF (reference sequence).

The chain is built from TRBV5-5 and TRBJ2-7; 7 bases fit TRBD2. This CDR3 has 16 amino acids. V gave up 2 bases and J gave up 6 bases; unmatched junction bases: 14. Germline V CDR1 and CDR2: SGHKS, YYEKEE (reference sequence). CDR3 DNA sequence: TGTGCCAGCAGCTTAGAAGCGGGGCACCTCTCTGGCGAGCAGTACTTC. It encodes CASSLEAGHLSGEQYF.

The rearrangement links TRBV19 to TRBJ1-1; 8 nucleotides agree with TRBD1. Germline assignment: CDR1 LNHDA and CDR2 SQIVND (reference sequence). V shed 6 bases, J shed 3 bases, and the junction held 3 bases outside the gene matches. The CDR3 covers 13 residues. The CDR3 nucleotides are TGTGCCAGTAGAGGACAGGGAGACACTGAAGCTTTCTTT. Translated, it gives CASRGQGDTEAFF.

This chain links TRBV13 with TRBJ2-2; D perhaps matches TRBD2 (5 bases). Germline V gene lookup returns CDR1 PRHDT and CDR2 FYEKMQ (reference sequence). V gave up 6 bases and J gave up 4 bases, with 24 bases separating them. This CDR3 spans 18 amino acids. This CDR3 is CASRSRNQAGPFTGELFF. DNA for the CDR3: TGTGCCAGCAGATCCCGCAACCAGGCGGGCCCCTTCACCGGGGAGCTGTTTTTT.

The rearrangement uses TRBV4-1 and TRBJ2-7; 7 nucleotides align to TRBD1. This CDR3 region has 14 residues. After removal of 0 bases from V and 5 bases from J, the junction contained 4 bases not matched to a gene. Germline CDR1 and CDR2: MGHRA and YSYEKL. CDR3 nucleotide sequence: TGCGCCAGCAGCCAAGAAGACAGGGAAGACGAGCAGTACTTC. Its translation: CASSQEDREDEQYF.

This rearrangement joins TRBV11-2 to TRBJ2-3, with TRBD2 identical over 7 bases. J was trimmed by 3 bases and V by 1 base; bases with no gene match: 13. Germline V gene data show CDR1 as SGHAT and CDR2 as FQNNGV. The CDR3 runs to 18 residues. The CDR3 region has the DNA TGTGCCAGCAGCTTAGTCGGTAGGACCCAGCGGGATACAGATACGCAGTATTTT. Amino acids: CASSLVGRTQRDTDTQYF. Combining the CDR3 with reference TRBV11-2 and TRBJ2-3 gives the whole variable domain EAGVAQSPRYKIIEKRQSVAFWCNPISGHATLYWYQQILGQGPKLLIQFQNNGVVDDSQLPKDRFSAERLKGVDSTLKIQPAKLEDSAVYLCASSLVGRTQRDTDTQYFGPGTRLTVL.

CDR3 DNA sequence: TGTGCCAGCTCACCGGGGAGCGGTAGTAGCGAGCAGTACTTC. Translating gives CASSPGSGSSEQYF. V and J are TRBV18 and TRBJ2-7; D is perhaps TRBD2 (5 bases). The CDR3 contains 14 residues. The V end was cut by 3 bases, the J end by 6 bases, with 15 bases between. Per the germline V gene, CDR1 is KGHSH and CDR2 is LQKENI.

In its sample, this clone was seen once. The chain couples TRBV2 to TRBJ2-5; D unresolved. V gave up 3 bases and J gave up 1 base, with 9 bases separating them. The CDR3 covers 14 residues. Germline values: CDR1 SNHLY, CDR2 FYNNEI. CDR3 loop: CASSDPPLQETQYF. The CDR3 nucleotides are TGTGCCAGCAGTGATCCCCCCCTCCAAGAGACCCAGTACTTC.

The V call is TRBV25-1, the J call TRBJ2-1; D remains ambiguous. V lost 6 bases to trimming and J lost 3 bases, with 15 bases between them. The CDR3 is 15 residues long. Germline V gene lookup returns CDR1 MGHDK and CDR2 SYGVNS. CDR3 DNA: TGTGCCAGCAGCTACTACGGCGGCCTCTACAATGAGCAGTTCTTC. Its translation is CASSYYGGLYNEQFF.

V usage is TRBV12-3 or TRBV12-4 and J usage is TRBJ1-4; D is ambiguous. V lost 1 base to trimming and J lost 7 bases, with 7 bases between them. The CDR3 has 13 amino acids. The chain's CDR3 is CASSLVGSEKLFF. The CDR3, as DNA: TGTGCCAGCAGTTTAGTGGGGAGTGAAAAACTGTTTTTT.

The chain is built from TRBV5-1 and TRBJ2-3, with 9 bases that match TRBD1. Germline CDR1 reads SGHRS; CDR2 reads YFSETQ. Trimming cost V 0 bases and J 9 bases; bases outside gene matches: 8. CDR3 length equals 15 residues. The DNA of the CDR3 is TGCGCCAGCAGCTTGGTGGCCGGGACAGGGTACACGCAGTATTTT. Its protein is CASSLVAGTGYTQYF.

V gene TRBV4-1 combines with J gene TRBJ1-2; 8 positions agree with TRBD1. The trim removed 0 bases at V and 5 bases at J, leaving 5 bases unmatched. Germline loops: CDR1 MGHRA, CDR2 YSYEKL. The CDR3 is 15 amino acids. The CDR3 loop is CASSQDVGDRYGYTF. DNA of the CDR3: TGCGCCAGCAGCCAAGATGTGGGGGACAGGTATGGCTACACCTTC.

The V gene is TRBV27, the J gene TRBJ1-2; TRBD1 is a possible D gene (5 bases). The V gene's germline CDR1 is MNHEY and CDR2 SMNVEV (reference sequence). The CDR3 covers 13 residues. V lost 6 bases and J lost 10, with 18 bases in between. The CDR3: CASRPRGGGIYTF. The CDR3 DNA is TGTGCCAGCAGACCTCGGGGCGGGGGGATCTACACCTTC.

The chain joins TRBV5-1 to TRBJ2-5, with 10 bases aligning to TRBD1. The CDR3 has 14 residues. V was pared by 4 bases and J by 4 bases, with 4 bases of the junction left unmatched. Germline V gene data show CDR1 as SGHRS and CDR2 as YFSETQ. Written as DNA, the CDR3 is TGCGCCAGCAGCCCAGGACAGGGGGGAGAGACCCAGTACTTC. This sequence encodes CASSPGQGGETQYF.

The chain is built from TRBV5-4 and TRBJ2-3, with 7 bases matching TRBD2. Germline loops: CDR1 SGHNT, CDR2 YYREEE (reference sequence). V lost 0 bases and J lost 2; bases outside the gene matches: 6. This CDR3 contains 16 residues. The CDR3 nucleotides are TGTGCCAGCAGCTTGGGTCCGGGGGGAAACACAGATACGCAGTATTTT. Protein: CASSLGPGGNTDTQYF.

The rearrangement joins TRBV19 to TRBJ2-3; D possibly corresponds to TRBD1 (5 bases). From germline, CDR1 is LNHDA and CDR2 SQIVND (reference sequence). The CDR3 runs to 14 residues. Trimming shortened V by 8 bases and J by 2 bases, and 14 bases separated the two germline ends. The CDR3 DNA reads as TGTGCCAGTGTTCCAGGGTATTCCACAGATACGCAGTATTTT. This encodes CASVPGYSTDTQYF.

The DNA for the CDR3 is TGTGCCAGCAGCCGGGAGGGGGGCACTGAAGCTTTCTTT. Its protein is CASSREGGTEAFF. This chain uses TRBV25-1 with TRBJ1-1, with a weak D call TRBD1 (6 bases). Germline V gene lookup returns CDR1 MGHDK and CDR2 SYGVNS. The CDR3 spans 13 residues. The ends were cut back, 6 bases at V and 4 bases at J, with 12 bases in the middle.

The rearrangement joins TRBV4-1 to TRBJ2-2; 10 bases agree with TRBD1. Per the germline V gene, CDR1 is MGHRA and CDR2 is YSYEKL. The CDR3 is made up of 15 amino acids. The J segment lost 4 bases and the V segment lost 4 bases, leaving 3 bases of the junction unmatched. The CDR3 spells CASSRGQGLTGELFF. The CDR3 DNA reads TGCGCCAGCAGCCGGGGACAGGGGCTCACCGGGGAGCTGTTTTTT.

This chain connects TRBV5-4 to TRBJ1-1; 8 positions match TRBD1. With 2 bases clipped from V and 5 bases from J, the junction kept 11 bases outside the gene matches. Per germline, CDR1 SGHNT and CDR2 YYREEE (reference sequence). This CDR3 comprises 16 residues. The CDR3 here is CASSFSGRTGFTEAFF. Here the CDR3 DNA reads TGTGCCAGCAGCTTCAGCGGTAGGACAGGGTTTACTGAAGCTTTCTTT.